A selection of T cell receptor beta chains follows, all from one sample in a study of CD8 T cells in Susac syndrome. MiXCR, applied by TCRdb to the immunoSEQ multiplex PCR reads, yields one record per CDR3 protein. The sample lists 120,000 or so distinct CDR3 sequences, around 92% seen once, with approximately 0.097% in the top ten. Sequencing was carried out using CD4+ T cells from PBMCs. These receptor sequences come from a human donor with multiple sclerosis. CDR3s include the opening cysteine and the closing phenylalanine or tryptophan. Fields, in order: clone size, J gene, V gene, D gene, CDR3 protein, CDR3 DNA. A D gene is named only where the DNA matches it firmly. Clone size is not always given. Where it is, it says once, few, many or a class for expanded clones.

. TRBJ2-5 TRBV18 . CASSPFREETQYF TGTGCCAGCTCACCATTTCGTGAGGAGACCCAGTACTTC
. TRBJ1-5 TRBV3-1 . CASSQDSTGAQPQHF TGTGCCAGCAGCCAAGATTCGACAGGAGCTCAGCCCCAGCATTTT
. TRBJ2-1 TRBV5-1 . CASSSGSKFSSYNEQFF TGCGCCAGCAGCTCTGGAAGTAAGTTCAGCTCCTACAATGAGCAGTTCTTC
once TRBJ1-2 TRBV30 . CAWSVFRGGGGYTF TGTGCCTGGAGTGTCTTCAGGGGAGGAGGTGGCTACACCTTC
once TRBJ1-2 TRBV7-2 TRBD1 CASSPTRDRGRGYGYTF TGTGCCAGCAGCCCTACGAGGGACAGGGGGCGCGGCTATGGCTACACCTTC
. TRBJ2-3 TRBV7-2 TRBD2 CASSFGSGRLSTDTQYF TGTGCCAGCAGCTTCGGGAGCGGGAGACTAAGCACAGATACGCAGTATTTT
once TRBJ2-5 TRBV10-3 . CAISESMGGGETQYF TGTGCCATCAGTGAGTCGATGGGGGGAGGAGAGACCCAGTACTTC
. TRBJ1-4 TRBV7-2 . CASSFGDRVSLFF TGTGCCAGCAGCTTTGGGGACCGGGTATCACTGTTTTTT
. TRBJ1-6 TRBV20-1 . CSAQRGGQGNSPLHF TGCAGTGCTCAAAGGGGGGGGCAGGGAAATTCACCCCTCCACTTT
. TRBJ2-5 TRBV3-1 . CASSQAFQETQYF TGTGCCAGCAGCCAGGCTTTCCAAGAGACCCAGTACTTC
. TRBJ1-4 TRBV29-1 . CSSWTQNEKLFF TGCAGCTCTTGGACACAGAATGAAAAACTGTTTTTT
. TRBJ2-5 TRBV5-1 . CASSWDSLEETQYF TGCGCCAGCAGCTGGGATAGCCTAGAAGAGACCCAGTACTTC
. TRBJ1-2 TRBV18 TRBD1 CASSPNTAQGNYGYTF TGTGCCAGCTCACCCAACACAGCACAGGGGAACTATGGCTACACCTTC
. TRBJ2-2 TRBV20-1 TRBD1 CSASKTGVVRDGELFF TGCAGTGCCTCCAAGACAGGGGTAGTACGAGACGGGGAGCTGTTTTTT
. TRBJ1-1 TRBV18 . CAGGLGENTEAFF TGTGCCGGTGGTTTGGGGGAGAACACTGAAGCTTTCTTT
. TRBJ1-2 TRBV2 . CASRRPAARVLGYTF TGTGCCAGCCGGCGTCCCGCCGCCAGGGTATTAGGCTACACCTTC
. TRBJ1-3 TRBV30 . CAWSVRGIGNTIYF TGTGCCTGGAGTGTAAGGGGCATTGGAAACACCATATATTTT
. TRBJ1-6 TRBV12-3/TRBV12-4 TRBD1 CASSSDRGSNSPLHF TGTGCCAGCAGTTCCGACAGGGGATCGAATTCACCCCTCCACTTT
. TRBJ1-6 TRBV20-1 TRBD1 CSAYRGQNSPLHF TGCAGTGCATACAGGGGGCAGAATTCACCCCTCCACTTT
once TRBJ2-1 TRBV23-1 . CASSPQGEFRGANEQFF TGCGCCAGCAGTCCCCAGGGCGAGTTTCGGGGGGCGAATGAGCAGTTCTTC
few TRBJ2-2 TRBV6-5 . CASSLETGELFF TGTGCCAGCAGCCTTGAAACCGGGGAGCTGTTTTTT
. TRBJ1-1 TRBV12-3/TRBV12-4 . CASSRTMNTEAFF TGTGCCAGCAGTAGGACTATGAACACTGAAGCTTTCTTT
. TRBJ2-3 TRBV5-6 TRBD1 CASSSGQGSSTDTQYF TGTGCCAGCAGCTCGGGACAGGGATCTAGCACAGATACGCAGTATTTT
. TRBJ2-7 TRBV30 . CAWSVNSGPYEQYF TGTGCCTGGAGTGTGAACAGCGGACCCTACGAGCAGTACTTC
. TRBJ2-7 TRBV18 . CASSPVRAVGNEQYF TGTGCCAGCTCACCGGTAAGGGCCGTAGGTAACGAGCAGTACTTC
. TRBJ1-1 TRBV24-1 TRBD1 CATSDTSGGTEAFF TGTGCCACCAGTGATACTTCAGGGGGCACTGAAGCTTTCTTT
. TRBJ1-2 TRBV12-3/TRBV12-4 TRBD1 CASSRDRGGGYTF TGTGCCAGCAGTCGGGACAGGGGTGGGGGCTACACCTTC
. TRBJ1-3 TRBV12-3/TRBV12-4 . CASRQRGGNTIYF TGTGCCAGCAGACAGAGAGGTGGAAACACCATATATTTT
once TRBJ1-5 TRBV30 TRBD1 CAWSKRDRLNQPQHF TGTGCCTGGAGTAAAAGGGACAGACTCAATCAGCCCCAGCATTTT
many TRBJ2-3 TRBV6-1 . CASSPGTDTQYF TGTGCCAGCAGTCCAGGCACAGATACGCAGTATTTT
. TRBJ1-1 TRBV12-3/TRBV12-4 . CASSLVWENTEAFF TGTGCCAGCAGTTTAGTATGGGAGAACACTGAAGCTTTCTTT